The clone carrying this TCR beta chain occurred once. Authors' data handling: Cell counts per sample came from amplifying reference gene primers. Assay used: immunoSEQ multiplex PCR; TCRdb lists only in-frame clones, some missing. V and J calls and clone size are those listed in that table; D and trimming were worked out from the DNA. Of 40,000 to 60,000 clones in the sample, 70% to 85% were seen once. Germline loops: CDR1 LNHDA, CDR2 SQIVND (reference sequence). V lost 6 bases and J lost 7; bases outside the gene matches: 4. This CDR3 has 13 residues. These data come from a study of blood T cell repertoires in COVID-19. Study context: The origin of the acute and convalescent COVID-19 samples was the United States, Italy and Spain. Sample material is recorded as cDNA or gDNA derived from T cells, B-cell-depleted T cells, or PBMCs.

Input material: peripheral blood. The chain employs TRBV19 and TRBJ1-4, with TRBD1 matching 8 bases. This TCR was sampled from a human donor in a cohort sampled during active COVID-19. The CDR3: CASRARGLEKLFF. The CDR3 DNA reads TGTGCCAGTAGGGCCAGGGGGCTTGAAAAACTGTTTTTT.